One and the same sample provided the 28 T cell receptor beta chains below, sequenced in a study of blood T cells in healthy people across ages (dated by TCRdb to the mid-2010s). Receptors were amplified or captured by 5' RACE. Data came from an Illumina HiSeq 2500. The second PCR ran for about 6 to 11 cycles and used a J-beta primer mix along with a sample-barcoded 5' primer. The public reads were reprocessed in TCRdb via fastp at Q25 and MiXCR, keeping in-frame beta chains. CDR3 protein sequences are deduplicated, and each keeps its most common genes and DNA. This sample is represented by about 1.7 million distinct CDR3 sequences; about 30% of them were singletons. The ten biggest clones cover roughly 8% of the sample. Sequencing input: blood. The source is a woman in her twenties or thirties in good health.

The chain has TRBV9 and TRBJ1-2; weak D call: TRBD1 (5 bases). The V end lost 0 bases, the J end lost 8 bases, and 14 bases lay between the germline ends. This CDR3 contains 14 residues. The germline V gene has CDR1 SGDLS and CDR2 YYNGEE. CDR3 sequence (DNA): TGTGCCAGCAGCGTAGAGGATGGGACTGGAGGCTACACCTTC. Protein product: CASSVEDGTGGYTF.

In this sample, this clonotype turned up a few times. One junction end does not reproduce the germline sequence, and a read error may be involved. The gene calls are TRBV20-1 and TRBJ1-2, with D uncertain. The CDR3 sequence is 12 residues long. In germline, CDR1 is DFQATT, CDR2 SNEGSKA (reference sequence). The CDR3 DNA reads as TGTACCACGGCCGACACCTCGTATGGCTACACCTTC. This gives the protein CTTADTSYGYTF.

The chain recombines TRBV7-2 with TRBJ2-3, with 8 bases identical to TRBD1. V was clipped by 4 bases and J by 3 bases; unmatched bases: 6. Germline V gene sequence: CDR1 SGHTA, CDR2 FQGNSA. The CDR3 runs to 15 residues. DNA for the CDR3: TGTGCCAGCAGCTCTAACAGGGGGTTGACAGATACGCAGTATTTT. Its protein product is CASSSNRGLTDTQYF.

This clonotype showed up many times. The chain employs TRBV12-3 or TRBV12-4 and TRBJ2-7; TRBD1 aligns across 7 bases. The CDR3 is 15 residues long. Trimming at V came to 5 bases and at J to 0 bases, leaving 7 bases not matched to a gene. CDR3 loop: CASSPLTGVSYEQYF. DNA for the CDR3: TGTGCCAGCAGTCCCCTAACAGGGGTCTCCTACGAGCAGTACTTC.

Note on this clonotype: The junction departs from germline at one end; a sequencing error may be responsible. This chain connects TRBV24-1 to TRBJ2-3; TRBD2 aligns across 9 bases. Germline CDR1 reads KGHDR; CDR2 reads SFDVKD. CDR3 size: 16 residues. CDR3 DNA sequence: TGTGCCATCAGTGATTCTAAGCGGGGGGAACCCAAGAGGCAGTATTTT. Translated, it gives CAISDSKRGEPKRQYF.

This clonotype was seen at least ten times. The V and J genes are TRBV7-2 and TRBJ2-3; the D is unclear. Trimming pared 1 base from V and 2 bases from J, leaving 7 bases between. The CDR3 is 14 residues long. Germline loops: CDR1 SGHTA, CDR2 FQGNSA. The CDR3 protein is CASSLGPLTDTQYF. In DNA form, the CDR3 reads TGTGCCAGCAGCTTAGGGCCGCTCACAGATACGCAGTATTTT.

V gene TRBV5-1 combines with J gene TRBJ1-5; D gene ambiguous. The CDR3 contains 15 residues. CDR1 SGHRS and CDR2 YFSETQ come from the germline V gene. The ends were cut back, 5 bases at V and 5 bases at J, with 17 bases in the middle. The chain's CDR3 is CASSTAGRSDQPQHF. The CDR3 nucleotides read TGCGCCAGCAGTACCGCGGGAAGGTCGGATCAGCCCCAGCATTTT.

V and J are TRBV6-1 and TRBJ2-1, with 15 nucleotides matching TRBD2. This CDR3 is 19 amino acids long. V trimming: 7 bases; J trimming: 10 bases; junction bases outside the gene matches: 20. In germline, CDR1 is MNHNS, CDR2 SASEGT. CDR3 protein: CASTRSGTSGRFSSYEQFF. For the CDR3, the DNA is TGTGCCAGCACCAGATCCGGGACTAGCGGGAGGTTTAGCTCCTACGAGCAGTTCTTC.

There are many counts of this clonotype. V is TRBV10-2 and J is TRBJ2-5; 7 bases map to TRBD2. Germline values: CDR1 WSHSY, CDR2 SAAADI. Trimming took 7 bases from V and 4 from J; bases not matched to a gene: 6. The CDR3 has 13 amino acids. The CDR3, as DNA: TGCGCCAGCACTACTCCGGGGGGAGAGACCCAGTACTTC. It encodes CASTTPGGETQYF.

The chain joins TRBV20-1 to TRBJ2-4, with D possibly being TRBD1 (6 bases). V was shortened by 0 bases and J by 13 bases, with 19 bases between the two germline ends. Germline CDR1 reads DFQATT; CDR2 reads SNEGSKA (reference sequence). This CDR3 comprises 14 residues. This CDR3 is CSARDQQGSNEQYF. The CDR3 coding sequence is TGCAGTGCTAGAGACCAACAGGGATCCAATGAGCAGTACTTC.

This clonotype was detected a few times. The J gene is TRBJ1-6, the V gene TRBV5-1, with 7 bases matching TRBD1. V was clipped by 0 bases and J by 8 bases; unmatched bases: 5. This CDR3 has 15 residues. CDR1 and CDR2 (germline): SGHRS, YFSETQ. In nucleotides, the CDR3 is TGCGCCAGCAGCTTGGGGGGACAGAGGTATTCACCCCTCCACTTT. Encoded protein: CASSLGGQRYSPLHF.

This CDR3 reads CASSFPGDIQYF. For the CDR3, the DNA is TGTGCCAGCAGTTTCCCGGGGGACATTCAGTACTTC. V is TRBV12-3 or TRBV12-4 and J is TRBJ2-4; the D gene is possibly TRBD2 (6 bases). This CDR3 spans 12 amino acids. Trimming removed 3 bases at V and 8 bases at J, with 8 bases between.

This rearrangement joins TRBV20-1 to TRBJ2-3, with 15 bases identical to TRBD2. Germline loops: CDR1 DFQATT, CDR2 SNEGSKA (reference sequence). CDR3 length: 19 residues. Unmatched junction bases numbered 7, after V lost 0 bases and J lost 0 bases. CDR3 DNA sequence: TGCAGTGCTAGAGACCCTGGACTAGCGGGGGGGATGAGCACAGATACGCAGTATTTT. Translated, it gives CSARDPGLAGGMSTDTQYF.

This clonotype turned up a few times. The rearrangement links TRBV18 to TRBJ2-7; TRBD2 matches 12 bases. There are 17 residues in the CDR3. With 0 bases clipped from V and 2 bases from J, the junction kept 5 bases outside the gene matches. CDR1 KGHSH and CDR2 LQKENI come from the germline V gene. CDR3 DNA: TGTGCCAGCTCACCACCGGGACTAGCGGGCGGGCCCTACGAGCAGTACTTC. Amino acid sequence: CASSPPGLAGGPYEQYF.

This clonotype was seen repeatedly, ten times or more. V and J are TRBV27 and TRBJ2-5; D gene uncertain. The length of the CDR3 is 14 residues. Trimming stripped 2 bases from V and 0 bases from J, with 7 bases between. Germline CDR1 is MNHEY and CDR2 is SMNVEV (reference sequence). CDR3 sequence reads: CASSLISDQETQYF. CDR3 bases: TGTGCCAGCAGTTTAATATCTGACCAAGAGACCCAGTACTTC.

V and J are TRBV20-1 and TRBJ2-3; 9 nucleotides agree with TRBD2. Germline V gene data show CDR1 as DFQATT and CDR2 as SNEGSKA (reference sequence). J lost 1 base, V lost 3 bases, and 11 bases had no gene match. The CDR3 has 17 residues. In nucleotides, the CDR3 is TGCAGTGCTAGTCTGAGCGGGAGGACTTCTGGCACAGATACGCAGTATTTT. This gives the protein CSASLSGRTSGTDTQYF.

This clonotype was observed a handful of times. The rearrangement links TRBV4-1 to TRBJ1-4; the D is unclear. V gave up 3 bases and J gave up 10 bases, with 6 bases separating them. Germline CDR1 is MGHRA and CDR2 is YSYEKL. This CDR3 region has 11 residues. The CDR3 is CASSQYGKLFF. CDR3 bases: TGCGCCAGCAGCCAGTATGGAAAACTGTTTTTT.

The chain couples TRBV29-1 to TRBJ1-1; D gene uncertain. Trimming pared 6 bases from V and 6 bases from J, leaving 11 bases between. Germline V lookup: CDR1 SQVTM, CDR2 ANQGSEA. This CDR3 has 11 residues. The CDR3 is CSVARGSEAFF. The CDR3 DNA sequence: TGCAGCGTCGCAAGAGGGTCTGAAGCTTTCTTT.

This clonotype appeared a few times. V is TRBV5-1 and J is TRBJ2-7; unclear D gene. CDR3 length: 15 amino acids. V gave up 0 bases and J gave up 0 bases, with 10 bases separating them. Germline CDR1 and CDR2: SGHRS and YFSETQ. CDR3 coding DNA: TGCGCCAGCAGCTTGGACGCAATCCCCTCCTACGAGCAGTACTTC. Its protein is CASSLDAIPSYEQYF.

This clonotype was observed a handful of times. CDR3 loop: CASSTDIPGANVLTF. The CDR3 nucleotides read TGTGCCAGCAGCACGGACATCCCTGGGGCCAACGTCCTGACTTTC. The chain links TRBV7-9 to TRBJ2-6, with D possibly being TRBD1 (5 bases). The V end lost 5 bases, the J end lost 2 bases, and 10 bases lay between the germline ends. The CDR3 has 15 residues. The germline gives CDR1 SEHNR, CDR2 FQNEAQ (reference sequence). Together with reference TRBV7-9 and TRBJ2-6, the CDR3 gives the full variable domain: DTGVSQNPRHKITKRGQNVTFRCDPISEHNRLYWYRQTLGQGPEFLTYFQNEAQLEKSRLLSDRFSAERPKGSFSTLEIQRTEQGDSAMYLCASSTDIPGANVLTFGAGSRLTVL.

This clonotype occurred many times. One junction end disagrees with the germline gene, perhaps due to a read error. The rearrangement joins TRBV12-3 or TRBV12-4 to TRBJ2-3; D not certain. There are 11 residues in the CDR3. CDR3 protein: CASSTGDTQYF. CDR3 sequence (DNA): TGCGCCAGCAGTACGGGAGATACGCAGTATTTT.

This clonotype has at least ten counts. The V gene is TRBV29-1, the J gene TRBJ2-7; unclear D gene. This CDR3 is 12 amino acids long. Germline lookup yields CDR1 SQVTM and CDR2 ANQGSEA. CDR3 region: CSASDGSYEQYF. The CDR3 bases are TGCAGTGCCTCCGACGGCTCCTACGAGCAGTACTTC.

V and J are TRBV5-1 and TRBJ2-3; 10 bases line up with TRBD2. The V gene end was trimmed by 0 bases and the J gene end by 4 bases; junction bases not matched to a gene: 5. Germline V gene data show CDR1 as SGHRS and CDR2 as YFSETQ. The CDR3 loop spans 16 amino acids. The CDR3 coding sequence is TGCGCCAGCAGCTTGGAACTAGCGGGGAGCTCAGATACGCAGTATTTT. Protein: CASSLELAGSSDTQYF.

This sequence joins TRBV2 and TRBJ2-4, with 13 bases identical to TRBD2. J lost 13 bases, V lost 6 bases, and 12 bases had no gene match. The CDR3 sequence is 15 residues long. Germline loops: CDR1 SNHLY, CDR2 FYNNEI. The CDR3 reads CASREGLAGILRQYF. CDR3 DNA sequence: TGTGCCAGCAGGGAGGGACTAGCGGGAATCCTCCGGCAGTACTTC.

The chain combines TRBV20-1 with TRBJ2-1, with D perhaps TRBD1 (6 bases). The J call is doubtful: the DNA matches TRBJ2-7 better. The germline V gene encodes CDR1 DFQATT and CDR2 SNEGSKA (reference sequence). The CDR3 loop spans 15 amino acids. CDR3 amino acids: CSARDGGPSYNEQYF. In nucleotides, the CDR3 is TGCAGTGCTAGAGATGGGGGCCCGTCCTACAATGAGCAGTACTTC.

This clonotype was recorded many times. J is TRBJ2-7 and V is TRBV5-1, with D possibly TRBD1 on 5 matching bases. CDR1 and CDR2 (germline): SGHRS, YFSETQ. Trimming left V 4 bases short and J 4 bases short, with 9 bases between. The CDR3 contains 12 residues. CDR3 region: CASSVQGYEQYF. The CDR3 DNA reads as TGCGCCAGCAGCGTCCAGGGTTACGAGCAGTACTTC.

Remarks on this clonotype: One junction end does not reproduce the germline sequence, and a read error may be involved. The gene calls are TRBV3-1 and TRBJ1-2, with D maybe TRBD1 (5 bases). The CDR3 length is 16 residues. Looked up from germline, CDR1 is LGHDT and CDR2 is YNNKEL (reference sequence). The CDR3 DNA reads as TGTGCCAGCGGCCAAGAAGGGTGGGGCGGATACTATGGCTACACCTTC. Translated: CASGQEGWGGYYGYTF.

In this sample, this clonotype turned up many times. The chain joins TRBV10-3 to TRBJ2-7; 13 bases fit TRBD2. The V segment lost 5 bases and the J segment 4 bases; nucleotides outside the gene matches: 5. Germline V lookup: CDR1 ENHRY, CDR2 SYGVKD. The CDR3 is 15 amino acids. CDR3 protein: CAISQGLAGIYEQYF. CDR3 in DNA: TGTGCCATCAGTCAGGGACTAGCGGGGATTTACGAGCAGTACTTC.